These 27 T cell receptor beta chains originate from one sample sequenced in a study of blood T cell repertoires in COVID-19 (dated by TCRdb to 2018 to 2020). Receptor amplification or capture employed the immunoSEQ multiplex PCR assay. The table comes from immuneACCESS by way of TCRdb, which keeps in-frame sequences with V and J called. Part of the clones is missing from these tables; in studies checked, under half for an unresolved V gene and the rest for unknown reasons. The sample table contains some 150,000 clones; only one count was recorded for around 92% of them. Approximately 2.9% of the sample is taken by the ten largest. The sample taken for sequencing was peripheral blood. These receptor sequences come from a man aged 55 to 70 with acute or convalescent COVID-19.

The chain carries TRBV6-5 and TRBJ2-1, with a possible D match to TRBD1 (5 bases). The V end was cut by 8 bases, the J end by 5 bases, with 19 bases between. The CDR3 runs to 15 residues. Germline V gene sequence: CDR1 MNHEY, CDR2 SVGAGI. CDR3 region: CASARSDRGNNEQFF. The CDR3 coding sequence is TGTGCCAGCGCACGATCAGACAGAGGAAACAATGAGCAGTTCTTC.

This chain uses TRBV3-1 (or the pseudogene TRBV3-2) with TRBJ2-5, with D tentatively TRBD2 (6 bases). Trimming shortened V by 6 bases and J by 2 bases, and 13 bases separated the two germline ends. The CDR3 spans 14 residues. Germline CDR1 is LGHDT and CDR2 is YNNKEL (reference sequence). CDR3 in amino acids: CASSINAGQETQYF. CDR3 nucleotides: TGTGCCAGCAGTATAAACGCGGGGCAAGAGACCCAGTACTTC.

Written as DNA, the CDR3 is TGTGCCAGTAGGACAGGGAGCTCTGGGGCCAACGTCCTGACTTTC. Protein: CASRTGSSGANVLTF. This sequence joins TRBV19 and TRBJ2-6, with 7 bases identical to TRBD1. Trimming removed 6 bases from V and 0 bases from J; junction bases left unmatched: 2. This CDR3 has 15 amino acids. Germline-derived CDR1 and CDR2 are LNHDA and SQIVND (reference sequence).

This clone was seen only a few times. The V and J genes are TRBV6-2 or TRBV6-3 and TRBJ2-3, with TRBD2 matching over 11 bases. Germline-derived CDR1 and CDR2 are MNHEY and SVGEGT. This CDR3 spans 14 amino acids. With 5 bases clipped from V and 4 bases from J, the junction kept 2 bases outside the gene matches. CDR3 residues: CASSRLAGSDTQYF. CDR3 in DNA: TGTGCCAGCAGTCGACTAGCGGGGTCAGATACGCAGTATTTT.

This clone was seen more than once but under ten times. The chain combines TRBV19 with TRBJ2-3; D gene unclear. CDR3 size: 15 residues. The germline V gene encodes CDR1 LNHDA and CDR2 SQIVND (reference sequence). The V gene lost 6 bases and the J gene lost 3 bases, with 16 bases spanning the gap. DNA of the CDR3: TGTGCCAGTAGAAAGTCCCCGCGGAATACAGATACGCAGTATTTT. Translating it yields CASRKSPRNTDTQYF.

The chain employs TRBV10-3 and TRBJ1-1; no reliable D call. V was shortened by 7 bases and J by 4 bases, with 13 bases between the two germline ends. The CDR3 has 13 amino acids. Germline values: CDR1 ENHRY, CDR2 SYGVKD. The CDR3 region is CAIKAGFGTEAFF. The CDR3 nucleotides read TGTGCCATCAAAGCCGGTTTTGGCACTGAAGCTTTCTTT.

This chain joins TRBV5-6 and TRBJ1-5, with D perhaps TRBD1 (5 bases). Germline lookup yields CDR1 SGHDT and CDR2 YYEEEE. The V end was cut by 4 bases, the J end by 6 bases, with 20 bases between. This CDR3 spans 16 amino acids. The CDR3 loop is CASSGPLEVGGQPQHF. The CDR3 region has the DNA TGTGCCAGCAGCGGGCCCCTCGAAGTCGGGGGTCAGCCCCAGCATTTT.

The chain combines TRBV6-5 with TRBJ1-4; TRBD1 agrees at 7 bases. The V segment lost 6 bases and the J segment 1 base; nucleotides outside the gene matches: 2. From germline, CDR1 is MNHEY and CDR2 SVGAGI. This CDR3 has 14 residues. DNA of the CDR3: TGTGCCAGCAGCCAGGGGGGAACTAATGAAAAACTGTTTTTT. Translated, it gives CASSQGGTNEKLFF.

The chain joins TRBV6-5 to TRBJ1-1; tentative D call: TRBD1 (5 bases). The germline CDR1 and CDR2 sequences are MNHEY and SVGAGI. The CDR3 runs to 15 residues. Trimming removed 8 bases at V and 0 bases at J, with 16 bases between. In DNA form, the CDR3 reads TGTGCCAGCTCCCCCCTTTCGGGGGTGAACACTGAAGCTTTCTTT. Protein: CASSPLSGVNTEAFF.

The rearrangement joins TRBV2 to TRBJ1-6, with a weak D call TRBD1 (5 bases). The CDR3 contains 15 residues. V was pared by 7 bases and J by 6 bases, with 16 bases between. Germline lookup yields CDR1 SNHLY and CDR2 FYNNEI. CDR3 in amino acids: CASTLEGDSNSPLHF. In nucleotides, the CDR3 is TGTGCCAGCACCCTGGAAGGGGATAGTAATTCACCCCTCCACTTT. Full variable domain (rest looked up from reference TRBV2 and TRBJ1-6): EPEVTQTPSHQVTQMGQEVILRCVPISNHLYFYWYRQILGQKVEFLVSFYNNEISEKSEIFDDQFSVERPDGSNFTLKIRSTKLEDSAMYFCASTLEGDSNSPLHFGNGTRLTVT.

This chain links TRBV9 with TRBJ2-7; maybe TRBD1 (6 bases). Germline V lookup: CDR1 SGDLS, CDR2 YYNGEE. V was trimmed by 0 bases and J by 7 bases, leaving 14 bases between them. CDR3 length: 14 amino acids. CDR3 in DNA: TGTGCCAGCAGCGTAGGTACAGGGTTAAGAGAGCAGTACTTC. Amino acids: CASSVGTGLREQYF.

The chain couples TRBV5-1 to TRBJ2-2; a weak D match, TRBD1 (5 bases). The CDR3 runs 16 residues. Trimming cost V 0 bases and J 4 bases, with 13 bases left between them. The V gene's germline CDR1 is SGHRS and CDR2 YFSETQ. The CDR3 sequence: CASSLGGRVGTGELFF. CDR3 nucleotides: TGCGCCAGCAGCTTGGGTGGCAGGGTTGGCACCGGGGAGCTGTTTTTT.

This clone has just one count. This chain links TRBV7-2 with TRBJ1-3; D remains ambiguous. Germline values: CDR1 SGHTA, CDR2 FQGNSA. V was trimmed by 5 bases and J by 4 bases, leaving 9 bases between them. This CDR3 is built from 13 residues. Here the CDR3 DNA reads TGTGCCAGCAGCCCCCAGAGGGGAAACACCATATATTTT. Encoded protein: CASSPQRGNTIYF.

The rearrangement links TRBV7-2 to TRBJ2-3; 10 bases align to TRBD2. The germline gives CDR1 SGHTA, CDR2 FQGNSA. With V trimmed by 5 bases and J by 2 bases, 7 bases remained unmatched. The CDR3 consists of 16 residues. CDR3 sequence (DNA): TGTGCCAGCAGCACCGGACTAGCGGATTACACAGATACGCAGTATTTT. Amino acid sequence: CASSTGLADYTDTQYF.

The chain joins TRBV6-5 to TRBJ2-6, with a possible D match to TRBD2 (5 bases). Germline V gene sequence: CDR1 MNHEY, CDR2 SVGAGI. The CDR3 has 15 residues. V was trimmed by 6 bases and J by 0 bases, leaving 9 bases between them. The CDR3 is CASSRRDSGANVLTF. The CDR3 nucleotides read TGTGCCAGCAGCAGACGGGACTCTGGGGCCAACGTCCTGACTTTC.

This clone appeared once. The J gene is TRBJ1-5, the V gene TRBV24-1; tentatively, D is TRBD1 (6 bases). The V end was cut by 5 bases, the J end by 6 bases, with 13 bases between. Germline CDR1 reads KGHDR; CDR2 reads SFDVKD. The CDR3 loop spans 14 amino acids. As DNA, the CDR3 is TGTGCCACCAGTGGGGGCCAGGGGCGTCAGCCCCAGCATTTT. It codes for CATSGGQGRQPQHF.

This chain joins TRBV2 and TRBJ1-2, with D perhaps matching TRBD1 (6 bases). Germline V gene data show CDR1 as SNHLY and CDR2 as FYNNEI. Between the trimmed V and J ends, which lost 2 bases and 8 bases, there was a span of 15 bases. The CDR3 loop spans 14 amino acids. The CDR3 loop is CASSEIDGRGGYTF. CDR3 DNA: TGTGCCAGCAGTGAAATCGATGGTAGGGGGGGCTACACCTTC.

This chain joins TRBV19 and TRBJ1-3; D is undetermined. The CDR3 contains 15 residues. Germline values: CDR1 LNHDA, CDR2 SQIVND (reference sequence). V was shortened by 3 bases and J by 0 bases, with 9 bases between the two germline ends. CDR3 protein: CASSMYSNSGNTIYF. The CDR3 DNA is TGTGCCAGTAGTATGTACAGCAACTCTGGAAACACCATATATTTT.

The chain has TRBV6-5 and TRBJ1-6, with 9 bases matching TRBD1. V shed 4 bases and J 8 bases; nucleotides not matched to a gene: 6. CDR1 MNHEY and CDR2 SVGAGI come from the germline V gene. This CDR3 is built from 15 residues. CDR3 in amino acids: CASSSQGAGDSPLHF. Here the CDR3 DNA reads TGTGCCAGCAGTTCACAGGGGGCTGGAGATTCACCCCTCCACTTT.

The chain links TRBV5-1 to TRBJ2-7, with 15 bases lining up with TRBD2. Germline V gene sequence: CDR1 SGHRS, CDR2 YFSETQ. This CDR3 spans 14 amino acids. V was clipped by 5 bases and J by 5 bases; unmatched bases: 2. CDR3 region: CASSRTSGGDEQYF. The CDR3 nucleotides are TGCGCCAGCAGTCGGACTAGCGGGGGGGACGAGCAGTACTTC.

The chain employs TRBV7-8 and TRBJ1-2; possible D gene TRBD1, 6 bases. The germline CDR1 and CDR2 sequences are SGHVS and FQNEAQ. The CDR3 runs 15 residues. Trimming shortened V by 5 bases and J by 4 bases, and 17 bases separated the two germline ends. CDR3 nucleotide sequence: TGTGCCAGCAGCCTACGGTTCCCAGGGGCCTATGGCTACACCTTC. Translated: CASSLRFPGAYGYTF. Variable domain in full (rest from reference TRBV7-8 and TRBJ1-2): GAGVSQSPRYKVAKRGQDVALRCDPISGHVSLFWYQQALGQGPEFLTYFQNEAQLDKSGLPSDRFFAERPEGSVSTLKIQRTQQEDSAVYLCASSLRFPGAYGYTFGSGTRLTVV.

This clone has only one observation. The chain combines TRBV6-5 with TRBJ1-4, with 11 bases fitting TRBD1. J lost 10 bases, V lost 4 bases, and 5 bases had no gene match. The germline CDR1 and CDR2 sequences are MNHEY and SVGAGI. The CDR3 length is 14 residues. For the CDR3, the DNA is TGTGCCAGCAGTTTGGACAGGGGGCGACGAAAACTGTTTTTT. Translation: CASSLDRGRRKLFF.

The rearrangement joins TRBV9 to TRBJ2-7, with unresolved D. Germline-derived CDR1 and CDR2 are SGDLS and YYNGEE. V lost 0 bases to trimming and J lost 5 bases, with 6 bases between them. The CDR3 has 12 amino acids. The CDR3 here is CASSVEENEQYF. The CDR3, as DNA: TGTGCCAGCAGCGTAGAAGAGAACGAGCAGTACTTC.

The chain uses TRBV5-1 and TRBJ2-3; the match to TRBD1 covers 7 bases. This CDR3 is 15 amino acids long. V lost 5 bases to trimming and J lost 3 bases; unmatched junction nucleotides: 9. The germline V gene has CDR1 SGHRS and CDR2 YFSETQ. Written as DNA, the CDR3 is TGCGCCAGCAGTCGTGGACAGGTAGGAACAGATACGCAGTATTTT. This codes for CASSRGQVGTDTQYF. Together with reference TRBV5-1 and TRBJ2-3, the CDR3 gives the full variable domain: KAGVTQTPRYLIKTRGQQVTLSCSPISGHRSVSWYQQTPGQGLQFLFEYFSETQRNKGNFPGRFSGRQFSNSRSEMNVSTLELGDSALYLCASSRGQVGTDTQYFGPGTRLTVL.

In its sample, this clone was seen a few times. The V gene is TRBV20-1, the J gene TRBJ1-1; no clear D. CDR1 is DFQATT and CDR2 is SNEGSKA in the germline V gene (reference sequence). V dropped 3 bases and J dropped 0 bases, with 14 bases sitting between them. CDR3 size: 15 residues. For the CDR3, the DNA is TGCAGTGCTAGTGACACCTATTCCTTGAACACTGAAGCTTTCTTT. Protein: CSASDTYSLNTEAFF.

This CDR3 reads CSASQDGGMNTEAFF. The CDR3 DNA is TGCAGTGCAAGTCAGGACGGAGGCATGAACACTGAAGCTTTCTTT. The chain employs TRBV20-1 and TRBJ1-1, with no clear D. The CDR3 has 15 amino acids. Trimming left V 6 bases short and J 0 bases short, with 17 bases between. Germline CDR1 and CDR2: DFQATT and SNEGSKA (reference sequence).

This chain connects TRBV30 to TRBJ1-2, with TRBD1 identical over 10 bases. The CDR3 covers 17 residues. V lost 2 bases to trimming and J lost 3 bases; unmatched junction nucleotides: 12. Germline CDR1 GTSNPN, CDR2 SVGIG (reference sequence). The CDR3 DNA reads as TGTGCCTGGAGTTTCCGGGACAGGGGACTTCAGGACTATGGCTACACCTTC. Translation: CAWSFRDRGLQDYGYTF.